This T cell receptor (beta chain) was sequenced during a study of blood T cell repertoires in COVID-19. V shed 0 bases and J shed 5 bases, with 23 bases lying between them. This CDR3 is 18 amino acids long. Germline-derived CDR1 and CDR2 are SGHRS and YFSETQ. Some clones are missing from TCRdb's copy, which holds only in-frame ones; the method was immunoSEQ multiplex PCR. The top ten clones hold less than 9.5% of a sample with 540,000 or so clones, roughly nine tenths of them seen once. The source of this sequence is a woman aged 50 to 65 with COVID-19, enrolled during active disease. Sample: peripheral blood. This sequence joins TRBV5-1 and TRBJ1-1; tentative D call: TRBD1 (6 bases). CDR3 nucleotides: TGCGCCAGCAGCTTGGGTTTGGGGAGCCTAGTCCAGGGGACTGAAGCTTTCTTT. Protein product: CASSLGLGSLVQGTEAFF.